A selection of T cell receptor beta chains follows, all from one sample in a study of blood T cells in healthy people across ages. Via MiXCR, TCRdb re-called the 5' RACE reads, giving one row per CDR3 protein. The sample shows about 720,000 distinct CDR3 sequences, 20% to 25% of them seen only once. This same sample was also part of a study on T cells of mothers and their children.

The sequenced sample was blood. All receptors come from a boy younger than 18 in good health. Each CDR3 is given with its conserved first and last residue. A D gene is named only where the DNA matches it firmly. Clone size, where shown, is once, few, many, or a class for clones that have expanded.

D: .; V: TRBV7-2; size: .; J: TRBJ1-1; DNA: TGTGCCAGCAGCCCCCAACCGACCGGGCAAGAGGCTTTCTTT; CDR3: CASSPQPTGQEAFF
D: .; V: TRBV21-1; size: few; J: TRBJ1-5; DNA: TGTGCCAGCAGCAATTGGACAGGGCCCCAAAATAGCAATCAGCCCCAGCATTTT; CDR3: CASSNWTGPQNSNQPQHF
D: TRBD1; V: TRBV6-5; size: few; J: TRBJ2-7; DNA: TGTGCCAGCAGTTACCGGACAGGGGGGTCCTACGAGCAGTACTTC; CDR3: CASSYRTGGSYEQYF
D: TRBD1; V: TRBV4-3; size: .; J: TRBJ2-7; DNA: TGCGCCAGCAGCCAAGATGATTTTGGGGGACAGTCCTACGAGCAGTACTTC; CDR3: CASSQDDFGGQSYEQYF
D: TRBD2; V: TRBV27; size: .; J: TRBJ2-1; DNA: TGTGCCAGCAGACTAGCGGGAGTTATAAGTGAGCAGTTCTTC; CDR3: CASRLAGVISEQFF
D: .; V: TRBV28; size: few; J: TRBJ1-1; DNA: TGTGCCAGCAGCTCCCTACTCGAAACTCACATGAACACTGAAGCTTTCTTT; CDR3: CASSSLLETHMNTEAFF
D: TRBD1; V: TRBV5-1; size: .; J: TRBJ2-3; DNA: TGCGCCAGCAGCAAAGGACAGGACACAGATACGCAGTATTTT; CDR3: CASSKGQDTDTQYF
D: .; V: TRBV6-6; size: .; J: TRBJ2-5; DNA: TGTGCCAGCCCGTCGAGACAGACCAAAGAGACCCAGTACTTC; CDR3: CASPSRQTKETQYF
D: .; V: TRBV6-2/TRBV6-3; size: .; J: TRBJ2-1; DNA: TGTGCCAGCAGTTCAACAAGGGAGACCCAGTTCTTC; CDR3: CASSSTRETQFF
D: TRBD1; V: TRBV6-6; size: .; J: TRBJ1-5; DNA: TGTGCCACCCAGGGGGCACGGAATCAGCCCCAGCATTTT; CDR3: CATQGARNQPQHF
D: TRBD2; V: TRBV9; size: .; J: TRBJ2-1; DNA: TGTGCCAGCAGCGTAGTCGGGGGGTCTGCCTACAATGAGCAGTTCTTC; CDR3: CASSVVGGSAYNEQFF
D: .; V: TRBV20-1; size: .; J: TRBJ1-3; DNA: TGCAGTGCTAGAGTAGCGGGGTCAAACACCATATATTTT; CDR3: CSARVAGSNTIYF
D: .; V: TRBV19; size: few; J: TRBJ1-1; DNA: TGTGCCAGTAGTATAGGGGACGGACGTTTCTACACTGAAGCTTTCTTT; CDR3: CASSIGDGRFYTEAFF
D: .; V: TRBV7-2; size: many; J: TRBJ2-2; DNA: TGTGCCAGCAGCTTAGCTCCAAACACCGGGGAGCTGTTTTTT; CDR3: CASSLAPNTGELFF
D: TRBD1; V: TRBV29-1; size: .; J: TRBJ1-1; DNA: TGCAGCGTTAGAGGACAGGGGAGGAAGCCGGCTGAAGCTTTCTTT; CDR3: CSVRGQGRKPAEAFF
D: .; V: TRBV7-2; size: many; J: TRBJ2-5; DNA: TGTGCCAGCAGCTTAGAAGGGGCAAAAGAGACCCAGTACTTC; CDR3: CASSLEGAKETQYF
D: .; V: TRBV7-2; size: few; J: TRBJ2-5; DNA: TGTGCCAGCAGCTCCTACTCCCCCGGTCAAGAGACCCAGTACTTC; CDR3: CASSSYSPGQETQYF
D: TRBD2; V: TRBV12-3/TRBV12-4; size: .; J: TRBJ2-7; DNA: TGTGCCAGCAGTTTCCTAATCGGGGGAGGGCTCTCCTACGAGCAGTACTTC; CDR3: CASSFLIGGGLSYEQYF
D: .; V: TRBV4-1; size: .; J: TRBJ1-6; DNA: TGCGCCAGCAGCCAAGACAGTTCACCCCTCCACTTT; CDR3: CASSQDSSPLHF
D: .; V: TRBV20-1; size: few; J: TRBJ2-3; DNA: TGCAGTGCTAGTGGTGAGGTCACAGATACGCAGTATTTT; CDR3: CSASGEVTDTQYF
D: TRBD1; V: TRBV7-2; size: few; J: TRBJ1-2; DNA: TGTGCCAGCAGCCCGGGGACAGGGGGCCCCTATGGCTACACCTTC; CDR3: CASSPGTGGPYGYTF
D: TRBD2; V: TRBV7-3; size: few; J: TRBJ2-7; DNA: TGTGCCAGCAGCCTACGTAGCGGGGTCGGCTACGAGCAGTACTTC; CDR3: CASSLRSGVGYEQYF
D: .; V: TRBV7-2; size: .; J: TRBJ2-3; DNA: TGTGCCAGCAGCCAACGTCCTAGGGCTAGCACAGATACGCAGTATTTT; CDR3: CASSQRPRASTDTQYF
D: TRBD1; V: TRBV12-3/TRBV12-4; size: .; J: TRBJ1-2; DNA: TGTGCCAGCACCATAACCGGACAGGGGGATGGCTACACCTTC; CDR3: CASTITGQGDGYTF
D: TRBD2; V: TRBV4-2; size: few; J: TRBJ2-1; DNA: TGTGCCAGCAGCCCGAGGGTACTAGCGGGACGGTTCTCCAATGAGCAGTTCTTC; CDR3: CASSPRVLAGRFSNEQFF
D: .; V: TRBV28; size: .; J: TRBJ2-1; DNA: TGTGCCAGCAGAGAATCTCGTCCCGGGACGGTGGGTGAGCAGTTCTTC; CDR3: CASRESRPGTVGEQFF
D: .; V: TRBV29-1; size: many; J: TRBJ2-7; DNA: TGCAGCGTTGAAGGGGACAACTCCTACGAGCAGTACTTC; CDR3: CSVEGDNSYEQYF
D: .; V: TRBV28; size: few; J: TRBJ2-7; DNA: TGTGCCAGCAGTTTACAGGGCCTTGAGTACGAGCAGTACTTC; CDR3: CASSLQGLEYEQYF
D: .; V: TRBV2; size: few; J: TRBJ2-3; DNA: TGTGCCAGCAGCCGAGACTCCTTCCCAGATACGCAGTATTTT; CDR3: CASSRDSFPDTQYF
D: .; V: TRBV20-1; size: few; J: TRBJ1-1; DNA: TGCAGTGCTAAGAAGGAGAACACTGAAGCTTTCTTT; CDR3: CSAKKENTEAFF
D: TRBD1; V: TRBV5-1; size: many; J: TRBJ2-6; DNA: TGCGCCAGCAGCTCTTGGCGGGGACAGGGGCGTACTAGGGCCAACGTCCTGACTTTC; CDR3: CASSSWRGQGRTRANVLTF